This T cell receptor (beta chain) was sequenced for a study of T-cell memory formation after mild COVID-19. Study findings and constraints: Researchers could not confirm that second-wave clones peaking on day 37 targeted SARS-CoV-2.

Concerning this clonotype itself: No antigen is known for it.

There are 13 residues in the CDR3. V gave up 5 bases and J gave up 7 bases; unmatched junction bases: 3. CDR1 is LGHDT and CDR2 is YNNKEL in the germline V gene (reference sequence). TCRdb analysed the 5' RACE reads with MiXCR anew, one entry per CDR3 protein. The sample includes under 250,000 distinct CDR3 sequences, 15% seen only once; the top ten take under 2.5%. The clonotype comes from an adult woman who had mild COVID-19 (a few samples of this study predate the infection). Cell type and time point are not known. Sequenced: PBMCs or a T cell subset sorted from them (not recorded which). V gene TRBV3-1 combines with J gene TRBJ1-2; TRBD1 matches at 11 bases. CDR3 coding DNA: TGTGCCAGCAGCTTGGACAGGGGGCTTGGCTACACCTTC. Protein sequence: CASSLDRGLGYTF.